This TCR beta chain derives from a study of blood T cells in healthy people across ages. V was pared by 2 bases and J by 7 bases, with 17 bases between. Germline CDR1 LGHNA, CDR2 YSLEER. CDR3 length: 15 residues. Sample donors were healthy Caucasian individuals that came from Russia, aged about 6 to 95. This clonotype was seen only once. A second PCR, run for about 6 to 11 cycles, used a sample-barcoded 5' primer plus a J-beta primer mix. TCRdb reprocessed the 5' RACE reads with MiXCR, giving one entry per CDR3 protein. The data hold nearly 800,000 distinct CDR3 sequences, with 20% to 30% observed a single time. These data also featured in a second study, about T cells of mothers and their children.

J is TRBJ1-1 and V is TRBV4-3, with D possibly TRBD1 on 6 matching bases. The clonotype originates from a boy younger than 18 in good health. Sample: blood. Here the CDR3 reads CASSQYYRDTNEAFF. Here the CDR3 DNA reads TGCGCCAGCAGCCAATACTACAGGGATACAAATGAAGCTTTCTTT.